These 24 T cell receptor beta chains came from one sample sequenced in a study of blood T cell repertoires in COVID-19. Repertoires were generated with immunoSEQ multiplex PCR, while TCRdb's copy carries only in-frame clones and drops some. The sample lists about 380,000 clones, approximately 90% occurring once. Sequenced material: PBMCs or T cells enriched from blood (not recorded which). These receptors all stem from a woman younger than 30 who had recovered from COVID-19.

The chain couples TRBV28 to TRBJ1-4; unclear D gene. V lost 6 bases and J lost 0, with 14 bases in between. Germline assignment: CDR1 MDHEN and CDR2 SYDVKM. There are 16 residues in the CDR3. The CDR3 protein is CASSPRTAATNEKLFF. CDR3 DNA sequence: TGTGCCAGCAGCCCTCGGACTGCGGCAACTAATGAAAAACTGTTTTTT.

The chain employs TRBV10-1 and TRBJ1-2; D may be TRBD1 (6 bases). The germline gives CDR1 WNHNN, CDR2 SYGVQD (reference sequence). Trimming left V 0 bases short and J 6 bases short, with 11 bases between. The CDR3 is 14 amino acids. The CDR3, as DNA: TGCGCCAGCAGTGAGTCCTCGGCAGGGGATGGCTACACCTTC. It encodes CASSESSAGDGYTF.

The chain employs TRBV4-3 and TRBJ1-4; 7 positions match TRBD1. Germline values: CDR1 LGHNA, CDR2 YSLEER. The CDR3 totals 16 residues. The ends lost 2 bases at V and 4 bases at J; junction bases unmatched: 7. The CDR3 loop is CASSQNRGGHNEKLFF. DNA of the CDR3: TGCGCCAGCAGCCAAAACAGGGGCGGCCATAATGAAAAACTGTTTTTT.

This chain connects TRBV11-3 to TRBJ1-3; D is undetermined. Germline values: CDR1 SGHNT, CDR2 YENEEA. The CDR3 totals 15 residues. V lost 5 bases and J lost 4, with 15 bases in between. For the CDR3, the DNA is TGTGCCAGCAGCCCGGACCACCGGGAAGGAAACACCATATATTTT. Its protein is CASSPDHREGNTIYF.

The chain has TRBV7-9 and TRBJ1-6; D is undetermined. The CDR3 contains 13 residues. V gave up 3 bases and J gave up 6 bases, with 6 bases separating them. Germline V gives CDR1 SEHNR, CDR2 FQNEAQ (reference sequence). The CDR3 DNA is TGTGCCAGCAGCTTCCTTTCTAATTCACCCCTCCACTTT. It specifies CASSFLSNSPLHF.

The chain recombines TRBV27 with TRBJ2-7; no reliable D call. This CDR3 comprises 13 residues. The germline gives CDR1 MNHEY, CDR2 SMNVEV (reference sequence). V lost 0 bases and J lost 1, with 4 bases in between. The CDR3 DNA sequence: TGTGCCAGCAGTTTATCCGGGTCCTACGAGCAGTACTTC. Protein sequence: CASSLSGSYEQYF.

The rearrangement uses TRBV10-2 and TRBJ1-3; perhaps TRBD1 as D (5 bases). Trimming left V 0 bases short and J 2 bases short, with 8 bases between. Germline CDR1 and CDR2: WSHSY and SAAADI. The CDR3 sequence is 15 residues long. CDR3 in DNA: TGCGCCAGCAGTGAGTCGGGGCTGCCTGGAAACACCATATATTTT. Its protein is CASSESGLPGNTIYF.

This rearrangement joins TRBV5-1 to TRBJ1-5, with TRBD1 as a possible D gene (5 bases). Trimming stripped 4 bases from V and 4 bases from J, with 12 bases between. This CDR3 is built from 14 residues. Germline CDR1 is SGHRS and CDR2 is YFSETQ. The CDR3 nucleotides read TGCGCCAGCAGCCCCTCCGGACAAAATCAGCCCCAGCATTTT. Its translation is CASSPSGQNQPQHF.

The V call is TRBV6-5, the J call TRBJ1-5, with D unclear. The germline CDR1 and CDR2 sequences are MNHEY and SVGAGI. The germline V and J ends were trimmed by 6 bases and 1 base, with 13 bases remaining between them. This CDR3 is 15 amino acids long. This CDR3 reads CASRAPGGSNQPQHF. For the CDR3, the DNA is TGTGCCAGCAGAGCCCCCGGCGGGAGCAATCAGCCCCAGCATTTT.

The chain is built from TRBV28 and TRBJ1-6; 7 bases match TRBD1. Germline V lookup: CDR1 MDHEN, CDR2 SYDVKM. The CDR3 sequence is 16 residues long. V lost 5 bases to trimming and J lost 4 bases; unmatched junction nucleotides: 8. The CDR3 protein is CASSIAGTDYNSPLHF. CDR3 nucleotide sequence: TGTGCCAGCAGTATAGCCGGGACAGATTATAATTCACCCCTCCACTTT.

The rearrangement uses TRBV3-1 (or the pseudogene TRBV3-2) and TRBJ1-1, with a possible D match to TRBD1 (6 bases). The germline V gene has CDR1 LGHDT and CDR2 YNNKEL (reference sequence). Deletions cut 4 bases from V and 1 base from J, with 13 bases between. The CDR3 covers 15 residues. The CDR3 sequence is CASSPPTGANTEAFF. CDR3 coding DNA: TGTGCCAGCAGCCCCCCGACAGGAGCGAACACTGAAGCTTTCTTT.

The genes are TRBV2 and TRBJ2-4; possibly TRBD2 for D (7 bases). V was trimmed by 6 bases and J by 5 bases, leaving 14 bases between them. CDR3 size: 14 residues. Germline-derived CDR1 and CDR2 are SNHLY and FYNNEI. CDR3 bases: TGTGCCAGCAGGGAGGGCGGGGGCCAAAACATTCAGTACTTC. Protein product: CASREGGGQNIQYF.

This sequence joins TRBV30 and TRBJ2-5; 9 bases are a match to TRBD1. Germline V gene sequence: CDR1 GTSNPN, CDR2 SVGIG (reference sequence). The CDR3 has 13 amino acids. Trimming at V came to 2 bases and at J to 5 bases, leaving 3 bases not matched to a gene. CDR3 DNA sequence: TGTGCCTGGAGTCAGGGGACAGGGGAGACCCAGTACTTC. Amino acid sequence: CAWSQGTGETQYF. Supplemented by reference TRBV30 and TRBJ2-5, the full variable domain reads SQTIHQWPATLVQPVGSPLSLECTVEGTSNPNLYWYRQAAGRGLQLLFYSVGIGQISSEVPQNLSASRPQDRQFILSSKKLLLSDSGFYLCAWSQGTGETQYFGPGTRLLVL.

V is TRBV2 and J is TRBJ2-3; 13 bases are a match to TRBD2. This CDR3 has 16 amino acids. CDR1 and CDR2 from the germline V gene are SNHLY and FYNNEI. Germline trimming cut 6 bases from V and 3 bases from J; bases unmatched to any gene: 6. The CDR3 DNA reads TGTGCCAGCAGCAAAAGGACTAGCGGGGGTACAGATACGCAGTATTTT. It is translated as CASSKRTSGGTDTQYF.

About this clone itself: Sequence at one end of the junction differs from germline and may be a read error. The chain is built from TRBV5-6 and TRBJ2-7, with D perhaps matching TRBD2 (6 bases). Germline-derived CDR1 and CDR2 are SGHDT and YYEEEE. The CDR3 totals 11 residues. The DNA of the CDR3 is TGTGCCAGCAGCTTGGGGAGGGAGCAGCACTTC. Its translation: CASSLGREQHF.

This clone appeared a single time. The chain combines TRBV9 with TRBJ2-3, with a tentative D call TRBD2 (5 bases). Germline CDR1 reads SGDLS; CDR2 reads YYNGEE. The CDR3 length is 16 residues. V shed 0 bases and J shed 7 bases, with 18 bases lying between them. The CDR3 DNA reads TGTGCCAGCAGCGTAGGGGCTAGCAGAGACCATAATACGCAGTATTTT. Its protein product is CASSVGASRDHNTQYF.

The V call is TRBV2, the J call TRBJ2-7; possible D gene TRBD1, 6 bases. Germline assignment: CDR1 SNHLY and CDR2 FYNNEI. The CDR3 is 12 amino acids. V was trimmed by 11 bases and J by 6 bases, leaving 17 bases between them. CDR3 amino acids: CAGALTGLEQYF. The CDR3 DNA follows: TGTGCCGGAGCCCTTACAGGGCTCGAGCAGTACTTC.

This clone was picked up a small number of times. The gene calls are TRBV7-2 and TRBJ2-7; 9 nucleotides align to TRBD2. CDR1 is SGHTA and CDR2 is FQGNSA in the germline V gene. Losses at the gene ends were 2 bases for V and 6 bases for J; bases not matched to a gene: 5. The CDR3 extends over 14 amino acids. Here the CDR3 DNA reads TGTGCCAGCAGCTTACCGGCGGGGGGGCCCGAGCAGTACTTC. This sequence encodes CASSLPAGGPEQYF. Variable domain in full (rest from reference TRBV7-2 and TRBJ2-7): GAGVSQSPSNKVTEKGKDVELRCDPISGHTALYWYRQSLGQGLEFLIYFQGNSAPDKSGLPSDRFSAERTGGSVSTLTIQRTQQEDSAVYLCASSLPAGGPEQYFGPGTRLTVT.

The chain is built from TRBV7-6 and TRBJ1-1; the D gene is possibly TRBD1 (5 bases). Germline lookup yields CDR1 SGHVS and CDR2 FNYEAQ. This CDR3 is 15 amino acids long. Between the trimmed V and J ends, which lost 3 bases and 0 bases, there was a span of 11 bases. CDR3 residues: CASSLTGTLNTEAFF. The CDR3 DNA sequence: TGTGCCAGCAGCTTGACCGGGACTCTGAACACTGAAGCTTTCTTT.

This sequence joins TRBV19 and TRBJ1-6; tentatively, D is TRBD1 (5 bases). Looked up from germline, CDR1 is LNHDA and CDR2 is SQIVND (reference sequence). V was shortened by 1 base and J by 10 bases, with 17 bases between the two germline ends. CDR3 length: 16 amino acids. CDR3 region: CASSIAGPGVGSPLHF. In nucleotides, the CDR3 is TGTGCCAGTAGTATAGCCGGGCCGGGGGTCGGGTCACCCCTCCACTTT. Full variable domain (remainder filled in from reference TRBV19 and TRBJ1-6): DGGITQSPKYLFRKEGQNVTLSCEQNLNHDAMYWYRQDPGQGLRLIYYSQIVNDFQKGDIAEGYSVSREKKESFPLTVTSAQKNPTAFYLCASSIAGPGVGSPLHFGNGTRLTVT.

J is TRBJ1-6 and V is TRBV2, with a possible D match to TRBD1 (6 bases). CDR1 and CDR2 from the germline V gene are SNHLY and FYNNEI. Trimming removed 6 bases at V and 7 bases at J, with 19 bases between. The CDR3 totals 16 residues. The CDR3 here is CASSAQGKGGNSPLHF. Written as DNA, the CDR3 is TGTGCCAGCAGCGCCCAGGGGAAAGGCGGCAATTCACCCCTCCACTTT. Drawing the rest from reference TRBV2 and TRBJ1-6, the complete variable domain is EPEVTQTPSHQVTQMGQEVILRCVPISNHLYFYWYRQILGQKVEFLVSFYNNEISEKSEIFDDQFSVERPDGSNFTLKIRSTKLEDSAMYFCASSAQGKGGNSPLHFGNGTRLTVT.

The chain uses TRBV3-1 (or the pseudogene TRBV3-2) and TRBJ2-5; D gene uncertain. The CDR3 has 11 amino acids. Trimming removed 2 bases at V and 5 bases at J, with 3 bases between. The germline V gene encodes CDR1 LGHDT and CDR2 YNNKEL (reference sequence). This chain's CDR3 is CASSQPETQYF. The DNA for the CDR3 is TGTGCCAGCAGCCAACCTGAGACCCAGTACTTC.

As to this clone: The junction and the germline gene differ at one end; a read error may be behind it. Here the CDR3 DNA reads TGCGCCAGCAGCGAAGACAGGTGGCGCACTGAAGCTTTCTTT. Encoded protein: CASSEDRWRTEAFF. The V gene is TRBV4-3, the J gene TRBJ1-1; the D gene is possibly TRBD1 (6 bases). This CDR3 has 14 residues. Germline V lookup: CDR1 LGHNA, CDR2 YSLEER.

The chain employs TRBV2 and TRBJ1-4; D perhaps matches TRBD1 (5 bases). Germline V CDR1 and CDR2: SNHLY, FYNNEI. V lost 8 bases to trimming and J lost 0 bases, with 10 bases between them. The CDR3 has 14 amino acids. CDR3 DNA: TGTGCCAGCCAACTACAGGCAACTAATGAAAAACTGTTTTTT. Translation: CASQLQATNEKLFF. Based on the CDR3 plus reference TRBV2 and TRBJ1-4, the full variable domain is EPEVTQTPSHQVTQMGQEVILRCVPISNHLYFYWYRQILGQKVEFLVSFYNNEISEKSEIFDDQFSVERPDGSNFTLKIRSTKLEDSAMYFCASQLQATNEKLFFGSGTQLSVL.